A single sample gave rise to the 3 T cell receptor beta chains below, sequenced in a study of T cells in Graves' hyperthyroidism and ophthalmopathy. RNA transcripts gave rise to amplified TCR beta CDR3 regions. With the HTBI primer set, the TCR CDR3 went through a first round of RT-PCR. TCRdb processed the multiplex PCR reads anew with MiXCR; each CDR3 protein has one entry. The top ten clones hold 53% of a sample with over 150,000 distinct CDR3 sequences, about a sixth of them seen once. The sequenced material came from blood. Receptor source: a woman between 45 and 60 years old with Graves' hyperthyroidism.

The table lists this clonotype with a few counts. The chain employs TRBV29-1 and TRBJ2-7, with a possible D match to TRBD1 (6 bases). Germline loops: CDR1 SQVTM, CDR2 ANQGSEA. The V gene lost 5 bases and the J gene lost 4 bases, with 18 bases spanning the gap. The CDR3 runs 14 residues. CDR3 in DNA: TGCAGCGTTAGGTATTTGGGCAGGGGTTACGAGCAGTACTTC. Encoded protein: CSVRYLGRGYEQYF.

CDR3 sequence (DNA): TGTGCCAGCAGCCGACAGGAGAACTATGGCTACACCTTC. It is translated as CASSRQENYGYTF. This chain joins TRBV12-3 or TRBV12-4 and TRBJ1-2; D perhaps matches TRBD1 (6 bases). This CDR3 contains 13 residues. Trimming pared 6 bases from V and 2 bases from J, leaving 10 bases between.

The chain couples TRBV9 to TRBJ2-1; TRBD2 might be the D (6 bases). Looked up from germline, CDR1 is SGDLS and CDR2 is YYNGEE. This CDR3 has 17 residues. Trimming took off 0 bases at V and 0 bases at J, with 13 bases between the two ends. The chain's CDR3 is CASSVEGGVSSYNEQFF. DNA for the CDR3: TGTGCCAGCAGCGTAGAGGGCGGGGTGAGCTCCTACAATGAGCAGTTCTTC.